The 21 T cell receptor beta chains below come from one sample, sequenced in a study of blood T cell repertoires in COVID-19. The assay was immunoSEQ multiplex PCR, and TCRdb's table has in-frame clones only and misses some. The sample carries 7,500 to 10,000 clones, roughly nine tenths recorded once. The sample taken for sequencing was peripheral blood. The receptors originated from a man in his 60s with acute or convalescent COVID-19.

J is TRBJ1-1 and V is TRBV2, with D perhaps matching TRBD1 (6 bases). The CDR3 runs to 13 residues. Germline assignment: CDR1 SNHLY and CDR2 FYNNEI. V lost 6 bases to trimming and J lost 7 bases, with 15 bases between them. The CDR3 region has the DNA TGTGCCAGCAGACCCCCAGGGGCGGGTGAAGCTTTCTTT. Amino acid sequence: CASRPPGAGEAFF.

This rearrangement joins TRBV7-2 to TRBJ2-1, with 12 bases fitting TRBD2. Trimming cost V 5 bases and J 4 bases; bases outside gene matches: 3. The germline V gene encodes CDR1 SGHTA and CDR2 FQGNSA. The CDR3 is 15 residues long. CDR3 sequence reads: CASSPTSGRYNEQFF. CDR3 nucleotide sequence: TGTGCCAGCAGCCCAACTAGCGGGAGGTACAATGAGCAGTTCTTC.

This sequence joins TRBV4-1 and TRBJ1-4, with 7 bases lining up with TRBD1. The CDR3 is made up of 18 amino acids. V trimming: 4 bases; J trimming: 1 base; junction bases outside the gene matches: 12. Germline CDR1 is MGHRA and CDR2 is YSYEKL. The CDR3 DNA sequence: TGCGCCAGCAGCCGCAACAGGGGACCCGGGCGAACTAATGAAAAACTGTTTTTT. Amino acids: CASSRNRGPGRTNEKLFF.

CDR3 nucleotide sequence: TGTGCCAGCAGCCAAGGTCACGGGTCCGCCTCTGGAAACACCATATATTTT. Its translation: CASSQGHGSASGNTIYF. V and J are TRBV3-1 (or the pseudogene TRBV3-2) and TRBJ1-3; D ambiguous. V dropped 1 base and J dropped 0 bases, with 13 bases sitting between them. The CDR3 length is 17 residues. CDR1 is LGHDT and CDR2 is YNNKEL in the germline V gene (reference sequence).

V is TRBV24-1 and J is TRBJ2-2; 13 bases are shared with TRBD2. CDR1 KGHDR and CDR2 SFDVKD come from the germline V gene. The CDR3 covers 18 residues. V shed 0 bases and J 7 bases; nucleotides not matched to a gene: 7. Here the CDR3 reads CATSDLPRTSGSHGELFF. The CDR3 nucleotides are TGTGCCACCAGTGATTTGCCGAGGACTAGCGGGAGCCACGGGGAGCTGTTTTTT.

The table lists this clone with a count of one. The chain combines TRBV11-3 with TRBJ2-7, with D hard to call. In germline, CDR1 is SGHNT, CDR2 YENEEA. This CDR3 is built from 17 residues. V dropped 5 bases and J dropped 0 bases, with 20 bases sitting between them. CDR3 DNA: TGTGCCAGCAGCACCCTCGGGTCGCAAAGACCCTCCTACGAGCAGTACGTC. It codes for CASSTLGSQRPSYEQYV.

The chain joins TRBV3-1 (or the pseudogene TRBV3-2) to TRBJ2-1; the match to TRBD2 covers 9 bases. This CDR3 comprises 14 residues. V shed 4 bases and J 9 bases; nucleotides not matched to a gene: 7. Germline assignment: CDR1 LGHDT and CDR2 YNNKEL (reference sequence). The DNA for the CDR3 is TGTGCCAGCAGCCCCTGGACTAGCGTGCGTGAGCAGTTCTTC. Amino acids: CASSPWTSVREQFF.

This clone was counted only a few times. This chain links TRBV19 with TRBJ1-6, with a possible D match to TRBD1 (5 bases). This CDR3 contains 16 residues. Germline lookup yields CDR1 LNHDA and CDR2 SQIVND (reference sequence). V was pared by 6 bases and J by 6 bases, with 18 bases between. The CDR3 reads CASSQGLTFANSPLHF. The DNA for the CDR3 is TGTGCCAGTAGCCAGGGCCTCACTTTTGCTAATTCACCCCTCCACTTT.

The chain has TRBV5-1 and TRBJ1-5; 8 nucleotides match TRBD1. This CDR3 is 14 amino acids long. J lost 2 bases, V lost 4 bases, and 2 bases had no gene match. Germline V CDR1 and CDR2: SGHRS, YFSETQ. The CDR3 protein is CASSPTGGNQPQHF. CDR3 bases: TGCGCCAGCAGCCCGACAGGGGGCAATCAGCCCCAGCATTTT.

The gene calls are TRBV9 and TRBJ1-4; perhaps TRBD1 as D (5 bases). The CDR3 runs 16 residues. Germline V CDR1 and CDR2: SGDLS, YYNGEE. V was trimmed by 0 bases and J by 8 bases, leaving 17 bases between them. The chain's CDR3 is CASSVGVTGDWEKLFF. For the CDR3, the DNA is TGTGCCAGCAGCGTAGGTGTCACCGGGGACTGGGAAAAACTGTTTTTT. The whole variable domain, filled in from reference TRBV9 and TRBJ1-4, reads DSGVTQTPKHLITATGQRVTLRCSPRSGDLSVYWYQQSLDQGLQFLIQYYNGEERAKGNILERFSAQQFPDLHSELNLSSLELGDSALYFCASSVGVTGDWEKLFFGSGTQLSVL.

The chain is built from TRBV7-2 and TRBJ1-5, with 8 bases that match TRBD1. With V trimmed by 5 bases and J by 3 bases, 3 bases remained unmatched. Germline lookup yields CDR1 SGHTA and CDR2 FQGNSA. CDR3 length: 14 residues. CDR3 residues: CASSDRGSNQPQHF. CDR3 DNA sequence: TGTGCCAGCAGCGACAGGGGATCCAATCAGCCCCAGCATTTT.

The chain joins TRBV5-4 to TRBJ2-1; 10 bases fit TRBD2. The CDR3 is made up of 16 amino acids. The ends lost 3 bases at V and 0 bases at J; junction bases unmatched: 3. Per the germline V gene, CDR1 is SGHNT and CDR2 is YYREEE (reference sequence). CDR3 nucleotide sequence: TGTGCCAGCAGCTCGCGACTAGCGGGCTCCTACAATGAGCAGTTCTTC. This encodes CASSSRLAGSYNEQFF.

The V and J genes are TRBV10-3 and TRBJ1-6; TRBD1 aligns across 7 bases. With V trimmed by 6 bases and J by 4 bases, 3 bases remained unmatched. This CDR3 has 14 amino acids. The germline gives CDR1 ENHRY, CDR2 SYGVKD. The CDR3 is CAIRQGLYNSPLHF. Here the CDR3 DNA reads TGTGCCATCAGACAGGGGCTGTATAATTCACCCCTCCACTTT.

The chain carries TRBV7-3 and TRBJ1-3, with 8 positions matching TRBD1. The junction had 4 bases not matched to a gene; V was cut back by 5 bases and J by 7 bases. CDR1 is SGHTA and CDR2 is FQGTGA in the germline V gene. The CDR3 length is 13 residues. The CDR3 loop is CASSPGQGNTIYF. The DNA of the CDR3 is TGTGCCAGCAGCCCCGGACAGGGCAACACCATATATTTT.

The gene calls are TRBV6-2 or TRBV6-3 and TRBJ2-7, with D possibly TRBD2 on 5 matching bases. CDR1 and CDR2 (germline): MNHEY, SVGEGT. The CDR3 extends over 16 amino acids. V lost 5 bases, J lost 0 bases, and 17 bases lay in between. The CDR3 DNA sequence: TGTGCCAGCAGTCAGCGAAAGGGCCGGGACTCCTACGAGCAGTACTTC. The encoded protein is CASSQRKGRDSYEQYF.

The chain employs TRBV6-4 and TRBJ2-3; the D gene is possibly TRBD2 (6 bases). Trimming took off 5 bases at V and 0 bases at J, with 9 bases between the two ends. Germline CDR1 reads MRHNA; CDR2 reads SNTAGT. This CDR3 contains 14 residues. In nucleotides, the CDR3 is TGTGCCAGCAGTCGGCTAGCGAGCACAGATACGCAGTATTTT. This translates into CASSRLASTDTQYF.

The rearrangement uses TRBV7-2 and TRBJ2-1; 10 bases agree with TRBD2. V shed 3 bases, J shed 6 bases, and the junction held 5 bases outside the gene matches. Germline V gives CDR1 SGHTA, CDR2 FQGNSA. The CDR3 contains 15 residues. In DNA form, the CDR3 reads TGTGCCAGCAGCTTTGCTGGGACTAGCGTCAATGAGCAGTTCTTC. As protein: CASSFAGTSVNEQFF.

The genes are TRBV30 and TRBJ2-3, with D unclear. Germline values: CDR1 GTSNPN, CDR2 SVGIG (reference sequence). Trimming took off 0 bases at V and 1 base at J, with 11 bases between the two ends. The CDR3 has 15 residues. The CDR3: CAWSVRVTRTDTQYF. CDR3 DNA: TGTGCCTGGAGTGTACGGGTCACCCGCACAGATACGCAGTATTTT. Supplemented by reference TRBV30 and TRBJ2-3, the full variable domain reads SQTIHQWPATLVQPVGSPLSLECTVEGTSNPNLYWYRQAAGRGLQLLFYSVGIGQISSEVPQNLSASRPQDRQFILSSKKLLLSDSGFYLCAWSVRVTRTDTQYFGPGTRLTVL.

This chain links TRBV11-1 with TRBJ2-2; 7 nucleotides match TRBD1. V dropped 5 bases and J dropped 0; count of bases not matched to a gene: 3. The CDR3 has 15 amino acids. Germline V gene sequence: CDR1 SGHAT, CDR2 FQDESV (reference sequence). The CDR3 region is CASSVRGTNTGELFF. The CDR3 region has the DNA TGTGCCAGCAGCGTCAGGGGGACGAACACCGGGGAGCTGTTTTTT.

J is TRBJ2-1 and V is TRBV12-3 or TRBV12-4, with D uncertain. The CDR3 contains 12 residues. Between the trimmed V and J ends, which lost 0 bases and 10 bases, there was a span of 7 bases. Here the CDR3 reads CASSLARREQFF. In DNA form, the CDR3 reads TGTGCCAGCAGTTTAGCGCGCCGGGAGCAGTTCTTC.

This chain links TRBV7-8 with TRBJ1-4; weak D call: TRBD1 (6 bases). The germline V gene encodes CDR1 SGHVS and CDR2 FQNEAQ. V was clipped by 2 bases and J by 7 bases, with 11 bases between them. The CDR3 covers 14 residues. The CDR3 DNA sequence: TGTGCCAGCAGCTTATATGGGGGCGGTGAAAAACTGTTTTTT. Its protein product is CASSLYGGGEKLFF.